This TCR beta chain was captured by sequencing in a study of monozygotic twins with inflammatory bowel disease. Using the 5' RACE reads, TCRdb records one entry per CDR3 protein without DNA. The table counts 150,000 or so distinct CDR3 sequences; more than 1% lies in the top ten. This CDR3 is 14 amino acids long. Germline V gives CDR1 SGHDN, CDR2 FVKESK. The sample comprised blood. This sequence was found in a human donor with ulcerative colitis or Crohn's disease, or a healthy co-twin of an affected twin (not recorded which). The rearrangement joins TRBV14 to TRBJ1-2. CDR3 loop: CASSQLDGNYGYTF.